What follows are 15 T cell receptor beta chains derived from one specimen sequenced in a study of Ad26.COV2.S vaccination and SARS-CoV-2 variants. Method: immunoSEQ multiplex PCR; TCRdb's copy keeps in-frame clones and lacks some. The sample consists of about 450,000 clones, 89% of them appearing once. The treatment: about 20 received Ad26.COV2.S at low or high dose, single or two shots; 5 received placebo; per-sample allocation not given. Sampling happened 63 days after the first vaccine or placebo injection. The sample in question was peripheral blood, obtained in a trial of Ad26.COV2.S vaccine versus placebo. The receptors come from a person between 18 and 65 years old who received the Ad26.COV2.S COVID-19 vaccine or a placebo.

The rearrangement uses TRBV10-3 and TRBJ1-5; D not resolved. Between the trimmed V and J ends, which lost 10 bases and 4 bases, there was a span of 11 bases. The CDR3 has 12 amino acids. The germline gives CDR1 ENHRY, CDR2 SYGVKD. CDR3 residues: CATRAGNQPQHF. The DNA for the CDR3 is TGTGCCACTCGGGCTGGAAATCAGCCCCAGCATTTT.

The chain uses TRBV6-6 and TRBJ2-5, with 12 bases identical to TRBD2. Germline values: CDR1 MNHNY, CDR2 SVGAGI (reference sequence). This CDR3 has 14 amino acids. Trimming took 6 bases from V and 5 from J; bases not matched to a gene: 4. DNA for the CDR3: TGTGCCAGCAGGCCTAGCGGGGGGGCGGAGACCCAGTACTTC. This gives the protein CASRPSGGAETQYF.

The chain is built from TRBV6-2 or TRBV6-3 and TRBJ1-5; 9 nucleotides align to TRBD1. The CDR3 extends over 21 amino acids. The V gene's germline CDR1 is MNHEY and CDR2 SVGEGT. Unmatched junction bases numbered 21, after V lost 6 bases and J lost 0 bases. The chain's CDR3 is CASSRPRLTDRGSYSNQPQHF. DNA of the CDR3: TGTGCCAGCAGCCGACCCCGCTTGACGGACAGGGGATCCTATAGCAATCAGCCCCAGCATTTT.

The chain couples TRBV6-8 to TRBJ2-5; 7 positions agree with TRBD1. V lost 6 bases, J lost 2 bases, and 6 bases stayed unmatched. The CDR3 length is 14 residues. Germline loops: CDR1 MNHGY, CDR2 SAAAGT. CDR3 residues: CASRRTGGQETQYF. CDR3 bases: TGTGCCAGCAGAAGGACAGGCGGGCAAGAGACCCAGTACTTC.

V is TRBV25-1 and J is TRBJ2-3, with TRBD2 matching 8 bases. This CDR3 has 15 amino acids. J lost 0 bases, V lost 2 bases, and 1 base had no gene match. The germline V gene has CDR1 MGHDK and CDR2 SYGVNS. The CDR3 sequence: CASSEAGGSTDTQYF. The CDR3 bases are TGTGCCAGCAGTGAAGCGGGAGGCAGCACAGATACGCAGTATTTT. The entire variable domain, with the rest obtained from reference TRBV25-1 and TRBJ2-3, is as follows: EADIYQTPRYLVIGTGKKITLECSQTMGHDKMYWYQQDPGMELHLIHYSYGVNSTEKGDLSSESTVSRIRTEHFPLTLESARPSHTSQYLCASSEAGGSTDTQYFGPGTRLTVL.

This clone was seen once. The chain couples TRBV9 to TRBJ1-1, with 7 bases lining up with TRBD1. The CDR3 runs to 15 residues. V trimming: 3 bases; J trimming: 1 base; junction bases outside the gene matches: 6. Germline lookup yields CDR1 SGDLS and CDR2 YYNGEE. CDR3 coding DNA: TGTGCCAGCAGCGCGCAGGGGGTATCGAACACTGAAGCTTTCTTT. It codes for CASSAQGVSNTEAFF.

V gene TRBV4-1 combines with J gene TRBJ1-2, with D perhaps TRBD1 (6 bases). This CDR3 has 14 amino acids. Trimming cost V 4 bases and J 4 bases, with 13 bases left between them. From germline, CDR1 is MGHRA and CDR2 YSYEKL. The DNA for the CDR3 is TGCGCCAGCAGCCGGGACTGGGGGCCCTATGGCTACACCTTC. Its translation: CASSRDWGPYGYTF.

This CDR3 is CASSTPRGGRGYGYTF. CDR3 nucleotide sequence: TGTGCCAGTAGTACCCCACGGGGGGGAAGAGGGTATGGCTACACCTTC. The gene calls are TRBV19 and TRBJ1-2; D possibly corresponds to TRBD1 (5 bases). Germline values: CDR1 LNHDA, CDR2 SQIVND (reference sequence). Deletions cut 4 bases from V and 5 bases from J, with 20 bases between. This CDR3 contains 16 residues.

This CDR3 is CAISGTGKDEKLFF. CDR3 in DNA: TGTGCCATCAGTGGTACAGGGAAGGATGAAAAACTGTTTTTT. V is TRBV10-3 and J is TRBJ1-4; the D gene is possibly TRBD1 (6 bases). Germline V CDR1 and CDR2: ENHRY, SYGVKD. Trimming took 4 bases from V and 6 from J, leaving 12 bases between them. This CDR3 is 14 amino acids long.

This chain joins TRBV4-3 and TRBJ2-5; D is perhaps TRBD2 (6 bases). Germline-derived CDR1 and CDR2 are LGHNA and YSLEER. The V gene lost 5 bases and the J gene lost 4 bases, with 17 bases spanning the gap. The CDR3 is made up of 15 amino acids. CDR3: CASSKGGGVVETQYF. CDR3 bases: TGCGCCAGCAGCAAGGGAGGAGGGGTGGTAGAGACCCAGTACTTC.

The chain employs TRBV6-2 or TRBV6-3 and TRBJ1-3; D remains unclear. Trimming shortened V by 0 bases and J by 2 bases, and 8 bases separated the two germline ends. The germline CDR1 and CDR2 sequences are MNHEY and SVGEGT. The CDR3 sequence is 15 residues long. The CDR3, as DNA: TGTGCCAGCAGTTACTCCGTGGAAACTGGAAACACCATATATTTT. It codes for CASSYSVETGNTIYF.

DNA for the CDR3: TGTGCCATCAGGACCTTTCAACCGGGACAGGGGGCACCAAGCTATGGCTACACCTTC. This encodes CAIRTFQPGQGAPSYGYTF. The J gene is TRBJ1-2, the V gene TRBV10-3; 12 bases match TRBD1. CDR3 length equals 19 residues. J gave up 4 bases and V 6 bases, and 18 bases lay outside the gene matches. Per germline, CDR1 ENHRY and CDR2 SYGVKD.

The chain links TRBV7-8 to TRBJ2-7; no definite D call. CDR1 SGHVS and CDR2 FQNEAQ come from the germline V gene. The CDR3 is 14 residues long. V lost 1 base and J lost 1, with 8 bases in between. CDR3: CASSLVQDSYEQYF. The CDR3 nucleotides read TGTGCCAGCAGCTTAGTTCAGGATTCCTACGAGCAGTACTTC.

The chain is built from TRBV11-2 and TRBJ2-1; TRBD1 matches 10 bases. The CDR3 runs 15 residues. Losses at the gene ends were 6 bases for V and 7 bases for J; bases not matched to a gene: 9. CDR1 and CDR2 from the germline V gene are SGHAT and FQNNGV. CDR3 protein: CASSPGTGVRNEQFF. The CDR3 DNA reads as TGTGCCAGCAGTCCCGGGACAGGGGTGAGAAATGAGCAGTTCTTC.

This CDR3 reads CATSTAYTIYF. The CDR3 DNA follows: TGTGCCACGTCGACGGCATACACCATATATTTT. The rearrangement joins TRBV15 to TRBJ1-3; D not certain. V dropped 9 bases and J dropped 8 bases, with 11 bases sitting between them. The germline V gene encodes CDR1 LNHNV and CDR2 YYDKDF (reference sequence). There are 11 residues in the CDR3.